This TCR beta chain stems from a study of T cell repertoires in cytomegalovirus infection. Study-wide background: In public TCR beta signatures, there were indications of both CMV infection and matching HLA type.

This clonotype occurred a few times. Its antigen is not identified. V was cut by 4 bases and J by 2 bases, with 8 bases left in between. Germline V gene lookup returns CDR1 MRHNA and CDR2 SNTAGT. This CDR3 comprises 14 residues. TCRdb reanalysed the reads using MiXCR and keeps one entry per CDR3 protein. The sample has a few hundred thousand distinct CDR3 sequences; roughly 15% are singletons. Findings and caveats of the study: The response measured ex vivo was dominated by TCR beta clonotypes (HLA-C-restricted and CMV-specific).

This receptor was obtained from a human donor in good health (CMV status not recorded). Some clones in this sample may be carry-over from other donors' samples. The chain carries TRBV6-4 and TRBJ2-2; D is uncertain. Sequenced sample: PBMCs. The CDR3 region is CASSVLLNTGELFF. The CDR3 nucleotides are TGTGCCAGCAGTGTACTCCTAAACACCGGGGAGCTGTTTTTT.